This T cell receptor (beta chain) came from a study of blood T cell repertoires in COVID-19. Participant age was roughly 18 to 95 years, and participants resided in approximately 25 US areas. Method: immunoSEQ multiplex PCR; TCRdb's copy keeps in-frame clones and lacks some. The sample lists approximately 200,000 clones; about nine tenths were seen once. The sequence came from a man aged 25 to 40 in a cohort exposed to, infected with or recovered from COVID-19 (not recorded which). The source material was PBMCs or T cells enriched from blood (not recorded which).

This chain's CDR3 is CASSAGNNNEQFF. The CDR3 DNA reads TGCGCCAGCAGTGCCGGGAACAACAATGAGCAGTTCTTC. J is TRBJ2-1 and V is TRBV10-1; D is perhaps TRBD2 (5 bases). Germline V CDR1 and CDR2: WNHNN, SYGVQD (reference sequence). This CDR3 spans 13 amino acids. The V gene lost 4 bases and the J gene lost 5 bases, with 9 bases spanning the gap.